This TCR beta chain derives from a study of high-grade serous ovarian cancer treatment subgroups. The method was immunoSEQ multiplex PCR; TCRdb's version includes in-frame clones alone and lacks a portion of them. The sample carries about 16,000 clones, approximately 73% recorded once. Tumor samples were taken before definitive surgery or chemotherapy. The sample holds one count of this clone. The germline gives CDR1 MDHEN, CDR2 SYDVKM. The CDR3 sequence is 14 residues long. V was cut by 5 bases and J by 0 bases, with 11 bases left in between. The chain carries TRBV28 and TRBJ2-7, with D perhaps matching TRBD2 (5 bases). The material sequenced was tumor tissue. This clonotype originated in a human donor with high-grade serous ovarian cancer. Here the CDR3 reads CASSPSWTSYEQYF. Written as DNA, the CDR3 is TGTGCCAGCAGTCCTAGCTGGACCTCCTACGAGCAGTACTTC.